This TCR beta chain was profiled in a study of tumor and adjacent non-tumor tissue in lung cancer (dated by TCRdb to 2017 to 2018). In the study overall: Of the cohort, 11 to 12 patients had adenocarcinoma, 2 had squamous cell carcinoma and 1 had small cell lung cancer. Among the approximately 15 patients, ages ranged from about 30 to 80 years, about 10 were men and 5 were women, and disease was TNM stage I to III. A total of fewer than 150 million productive TCRbeta reads were generated by sequencing, corresponding to an average of roughly 4.1 million reads per sample. Using bulk TCRbeta repertoires from under 17 lung cancer patients, the study set lung tumor tissue side by side with matched distant non-tumor lung tissue. For each patient, one tumor sample and one normal lung sample were taken, giving under 35 paired specimens that underwent TCRbeta CDR3 sequencing. The investigation overall reported the following: Younger patients had significantly higher TCR diversity, and higher tumor TCR diversity was associated with shorter overall and disease-free survival. In normal lung, the top 100 clones accounted for a significantly larger cumulative share of the repertoire than in tumor tissue. Neither the sequencing platform nor unique molecular identifiers are mentioned in the methods. The cohort had only about 16 patients, and the authors noted that larger samples and more detailed clinical data are needed. Significantly higher TCR diversity (inverse Simpson) was observed in tumor tissue than in normal lung tissue (approximately 430 vs 150, P = 0.0075, Mann-Whitney U test). Because peripheral blood was not sequenced, the blood TCRbeta repertoires of the lung cancer patients in the study went unexamined.

Regarding this clonotype: Its antigen remains unidentified. It may be a read error: a sequence one base away is much more abundant.

RNA was isolated from bulk unsorted tissue, and RNA quality was assessed with a NanoDrop ND-1000 and an Agilent 2100. For the normal lung samples, distant non-tumor tissue was collected more than 3 cm away from the tumor edge. Newly diagnosed lung cancer patients without prior chemotherapy who had been admitted for thoracic surgery in China between August and November 2014 were enrolled as donors. Anyone who had undergone radiotherapy or chemotherapy before, or who had another cancer at the same time, was left out of the study. Surgical tissue pieces of roughly 1-2 cm3 were preserved in RNAlater solution and were kept at -80 degrees C until use. CDR1 and CDR2 are drawn from the germline V gene: SGHVS, FQNEAQ. The CDR3 goes from the cysteine to the phenylalanine over 13 residues. CDR3 DNA only is kept here, 39 bases in frame from base 1. Trimming costs V 0 bases and J 8 bases, and their ends lie 10 bases apart.

The library came from multiplex PCR. Sequencing took place on an Illumina HiSeq 2500. TCRbeta libraries were constructed through three rounds of nested PCR with primers (Table S4) according to protocols adapted from ARM-PCR. Before sequencing, PCR products of 200-500 bp were excised from the gel and purified with the QIAquick gel extraction kit. The authors processed their data as follows. Trimmomatic was used to clean the reads, FLASH was used to merge the reads into complete CDR3 sequences, and MiTCR was used to assign the reads to V(D)J germline segments. Clonal diversity was calculated as the inverse Simpson's index using VDJtools. In-frame sequences without a premature stop codon were defined as productive reads. Using fastp at Q25 and MiXCR, TCRdb reprocessed the public reads and kept productive beta chains. Each CDR3 protein gets just one entry, which takes the most common genes and DNA from the rows behind it. The V and J calls follow TCRdb's processing rather than the paper's. The table for this sample lists some 95,000 distinct CDR3 sequences; 75% to 85% of them were counted only once. Around 30% of the sample rests with the top ten.

What was sequenced was distant non-tumor lung tissue. This sequence originates from a man between 60 and 70 years old with small cell lung cancer. Recombination linked TRBV7-8 to TRBJ1-2, with no reliable assignment of the D segment. The CDR3 protein sequence reads: CASSLASGRGYTF. At the DNA level, the sequence is TGTGCCAGCAGCTTAGCCAGTGGGCGAGGCTACACCTTC.